These 24 T cell receptor beta chains were sequenced from one sample in a study of blood T cell repertoires in COVID-19. Measured with immunoSEQ multiplex PCR; TCRdb has only the in-frame clones, and not every one. There are some 150,000 clones in the sample; about 79% occur only once, and 25% to 35% lies in the top ten. Sequenced: peripheral blood. The receptors come from a woman between 55 and 75 years old with acute or convalescent COVID-19.

This clone was seen a handful of times. The chain recombines TRBV11-2 with TRBJ1-1; D unclear. Germline V gene data show CDR1 as SGHAT and CDR2 as FQNNGV. Trimming took 3 bases from V and 3 from J, leaving 14 bases between them. The CDR3 contains 15 residues. The CDR3 DNA follows: TGTGCCAGCAGCTTTCTCGTCCGGAGGTACACTGAAGCTTTCTTT. Residues: CASSFLVRRYTEAFF.

There are many counts of this clone. The chain couples TRBV19 to TRBJ1-6; 7 bases match TRBD1. Germline-derived CDR1 and CDR2 are LNHDA and SQIVND (reference sequence). CDR3 size: 13 residues. The V segment lost 10 bases and the J segment 4 bases; nucleotides outside the gene matches: 4. The CDR3 reads CATQQGYNSPLHF. CDR3 DNA sequence: TGTGCCACCCAACAGGGGTATAATTCACCCCTCCACTTT.

The CDR3 spells CASTTSRSSYNEQFF. CDR3 DNA sequence: TGTGCCAGCACGACTAGCCGTAGCTCCTACAATGAGCAGTTCTTC. The chain uses TRBV28 and TRBJ2-1; TRBD2 aligns across 7 bases. Losses at the gene ends were 7 bases for V and 0 bases for J; bases not matched to a gene: 6. The CDR3 spans 15 residues. Germline V gives CDR1 MDHEN, CDR2 SYDVKM.

The chain employs TRBV6-5 and TRBJ1-1; 7 nucleotides line up with TRBD1. Trimming took 2 bases from V and 4 from J; bases not matched to a gene: 10. Germline V gene data show CDR1 as MNHEY and CDR2 as SVGAGI. This CDR3 contains 16 residues. This CDR3 is CASSYHLTGIGTEAFF. The CDR3 DNA reads TGTGCCAGCAGTTACCACCTGACAGGGATAGGCACTGAAGCTTTCTTT.

This clone was observed a handful of times. This sequence joins TRBV30 and TRBJ1-1, with 7 bases fitting TRBD1. Trimming took 3 bases from V and 9 from J; bases not matched to a gene: 4. The CDR3 loop spans 11 amino acids. CDR1 and CDR2 (germline): GTSNPN, SVGIG (reference sequence). CDR3 coding DNA: TGTGCCTGGAGCCGGGACAGAAAAGCTTTCTTT. It translates to CAWSRDRKAFF.

The chain is built from TRBV2 and TRBJ2-7; perhaps TRBD1 as D (6 bases). CDR1 is SNHLY, CDR2 FYNNEI, per germline. The V end lost 8 bases, the J end lost 2 bases, and 10 bases lay between the germline ends. There are 12 residues in the CDR3. CDR3: CASLTGPYEQYF. CDR3 coding DNA: TGTGCCAGCCTGACAGGCCCCTACGAGCAGTACTTC.

The chain combines TRBV4-1 with TRBJ1-5; perhaps TRBD1 as D (5 bases). CDR3 length: 16 amino acids. Germline V lookup: CDR1 MGHRA, CDR2 YSYEKL. V gave up 0 bases and J gave up 4 bases, with 13 bases separating them. The CDR3 nucleotides are TGCGCCAGCAGCCAAGAAACCGGGACTCAGAATCAGCCCCAGCATTTT. Translation: CASSQETGTQNQPQHF.

This chain connects TRBV4-1 to TRBJ1-6, with 7 bases fitting TRBD1. With 4 bases clipped from V and 14 bases from J, the junction kept 14 bases outside the gene matches. The CDR3 is 15 residues long. Germline V CDR1 and CDR2: MGHRA, YSYEKL. CDR3 coding DNA: TGCGCCAGCAGCCTTCCGGGACAGAGGGATCGGGCCCTCCACTTT. It specifies CASSLPGQRDRALHF.

Only a few counts were recorded for this clone. The gene calls are TRBV3-1 (or the pseudogene TRBV3-2) and TRBJ1-6, with D possibly matching TRBD1 (5 bases). The CDR3 is 14 residues long. Germline CDR1 LGHDT, CDR2 YNNKEL (reference sequence). V lost 5 bases, J lost 6 bases, and 11 bases lay in between. The DNA for the CDR3 is TGTGCCAGCAGCTTCCAGGGAGGTAATTCACCCCTCCACTTT. Translation: CASSFQGGNSPLHF.

The genes are TRBV27 and TRBJ2-6; D may be TRBD2 (6 bases). This CDR3 has 15 residues. Germline CDR1 MNHEY, CDR2 SMNVEV (reference sequence). Trimming stripped 6 bases from V and 1 base from J, with 10 bases between. The CDR3 region has the DNA TGTGCCAGCAGCCCTGGGGGGTCTGGGGCCAACGTCCTGACTTTC. It codes for CASSPGGSGANVLTF.

This sequence joins TRBV18 and TRBJ1-3; D may be TRBD1 (5 bases). Germline V gene data show CDR1 as KGHSH and CDR2 as LQKENI. The length of the CDR3 is 15 residues. V gave up 2 bases and J gave up 0 bases, with 8 bases separating them. Here the CDR3 DNA reads TGTGCCAGCTCACCAACAGGAGCCTCTGGAAACACCATATATTTT. It yields the protein CASSPTGASGNTIYF.

This clone has only one observation. The J gene is TRBJ1-2, the V gene TRBV28; D unclear. The CDR3 has 12 residues. Germline V gene sequence: CDR1 MDHEN, CDR2 SYDVKM. Trimming took 6 bases from V and 4 from J, leaving 9 bases between them. The CDR3 sequence is CASSLTSYGYTF. DNA for the CDR3: TGTGCCAGCAGCCTAACCTCCTATGGCTACACCTTC.

The J gene is TRBJ1-2, the V gene TRBV28; the D is unclear. Trimming shortened V by 3 bases and J by 0 bases, and 14 bases separated the two germline ends. CDR3 length equals 16 residues. Germline V gene data show CDR1 as MDHEN and CDR2 as SYDVKM. The DNA for the CDR3 is TGTGCCAGCAGTTTTTGGAGAATCACCCCTAACTATGGCTACACCTTC. Translated: CASSFWRITPNYGYTF.

CDR3 in DNA: TGCGCCAGCAGCTTGGCGGGGGGTAAAGGGTACGAGCAGTACTTC. This gives the protein CASSLAGGKGYEQYF. The V gene is TRBV5-1, the J gene TRBJ2-7, with 7 bases that match TRBD2. J was trimmed by 4 bases and V by 0 bases; bases with no gene match: 7. Germline lookup yields CDR1 SGHRS and CDR2 YFSETQ. CDR3 length equals 15 residues. The variable domain in full, with the rest retrieved from reference TRBV5-1 and TRBJ2-7, is KAGVTQTPRYLIKTRGQQVTLSCSPISGHRSVSWYQQTPGQGLQFLFEYFSETQRNKGNFPGRFSGRQFSNSRSEMNVSTLELGDSALYLCASSLAGGKGYEQYFGPGTRLTVT.

J is TRBJ1-2 and V is TRBV27; D is perhaps TRBD1 (5 bases). Germline CDR1 reads MNHEY; CDR2 reads SMNVEV (reference sequence). This CDR3 contains 13 residues. Trimming pared 6 bases from V and 4 bases from J, leaving 12 bases between. The CDR3 region is CASRKQESYGYTF. In DNA, the CDR3 is TGTGCCAGCAGGAAACAGGAGTCCTATGGCTACACCTTC.

This rearrangement joins TRBV7-2 to TRBJ2-3; D gene unclear. V was cut by 4 bases and J by 0 bases, with 8 bases left in between. The CDR3 runs to 14 residues. Germline CDR1 reads SGHTA; CDR2 reads FQGNSA. The CDR3 DNA reads as TGTGCCAGCAGCTCTTATCTAAGCACAGATACGCAGTATTTT. Its protein is CASSSYLSTDTQYF.

The rearrangement joins TRBV2 to TRBJ1-3; possible D gene TRBD1, 5 bases. Trimming left V 3 bases short and J 8 bases short, with 14 bases between. Looked up from germline, CDR1 is SNHLY and CDR2 is FYNNEI. CDR3 length equals 14 residues. CDR3 sequence (DNA): TGTGCCAGCAGTGATAAGCAGGGCTTGGACACCATATATTTT. This gives the protein CASSDKQGLDTIYF.

This clone occurred once. This rearrangement joins TRBV4-1 to TRBJ1-4; 10 bases match TRBD1. V was clipped by 2 bases and J by 8 bases; unmatched bases: 8. The CDR3 runs 16 residues. Per the germline V gene, CDR1 is MGHRA and CDR2 is YSYEKL. CDR3 bases: TGCGCCAGCAGCCAACAACCGGGACAGGGGAAGGAAAAACTGTTTTTT. As protein: CASSQQPGQGKEKLFF.

The chain recombines TRBV2 with TRBJ1-4; D might be TRBD1 (6 bases). This CDR3 comprises 15 residues. The V and J ends lost 3 bases and 2 bases respectively, with 10 bases between them. CDR1 and CDR2 from the germline V gene are SNHLY and FYNNEI. In DNA form, the CDR3 reads TGTGCCAGCAGTGACGGGACACGGACTAATGAAAAACTGTTTTTT. Residues: CASSDGTRTNEKLFF.

The chain has TRBV6-5 and TRBJ1-4; D is unresolved. CDR3 length: 15 amino acids. V was cut by 5 bases and J by 5 bases, with 15 bases left in between. CDR1 is MNHEY, CDR2 SVGAGI, per germline. CDR3 amino acids: CASSIYRVPNEKLFF. The CDR3 bases are TGTGCCAGCAGTATCTACCGGGTGCCGAATGAAAAACTGTTTTTT.

This chain joins TRBV5-1 and TRBJ2-5, with 8 nucleotides matching TRBD2. The CDR3 length is 13 residues. From germline, CDR1 is SGHRS and CDR2 YFSETQ. Trimming removed 2 bases from V and 4 bases from J; junction bases left unmatched: 1. CDR3 sequence reads: CASSFLAGETQYF. CDR3 in DNA: TGCGCCAGCAGCTTCCTAGCGGGAGAGACCCAGTACTTC.

This clone was recorded only once. This rearrangement joins TRBV12-5 to TRBJ1-6; tentatively, D is TRBD1 (5 bases). The CDR3 is 13 residues long. V lost 1 base, J lost 8 bases, and 6 bases lay in between. Germline V gene lookup returns CDR1 LGHNT and CDR2 FRNRAP. Here the CDR3 DNA reads TGTGCTAGTGGTTTGGAAGGGGATTCACCCCTCCACTTT. Translated: CASGLEGDSPLHF.

The rearrangement joins TRBV12-5 to TRBJ2-5, with TRBD1 matching over 10 bases. The germline CDR1 and CDR2 sequences are LGHNT and FRNRAP. Losses at the gene ends were 7 bases for V and 3 bases for J; bases not matched to a gene: 5. The CDR3 runs 14 residues. CDR3: CASASGTGEETQYF. The CDR3, as DNA: TGTGCTAGTGCTTCCGGGACAGGGGAAGAGACCCAGTACTTC.

The V and J genes are TRBV27 and TRBJ1-5, with 7 bases fitting TRBD1. V shed 4 bases and J 0 bases; nucleotides not matched to a gene: 3. CDR1 and CDR2 from the germline V gene are MNHEY and SMNVEV (reference sequence). This CDR3 has 15 residues. CDR3 residues: CASSSQGYSNQPQHF. DNA for the CDR3: TGTGCCAGCAGTTCACAGGGGTATAGCAATCAGCCCCAGCATTTT.